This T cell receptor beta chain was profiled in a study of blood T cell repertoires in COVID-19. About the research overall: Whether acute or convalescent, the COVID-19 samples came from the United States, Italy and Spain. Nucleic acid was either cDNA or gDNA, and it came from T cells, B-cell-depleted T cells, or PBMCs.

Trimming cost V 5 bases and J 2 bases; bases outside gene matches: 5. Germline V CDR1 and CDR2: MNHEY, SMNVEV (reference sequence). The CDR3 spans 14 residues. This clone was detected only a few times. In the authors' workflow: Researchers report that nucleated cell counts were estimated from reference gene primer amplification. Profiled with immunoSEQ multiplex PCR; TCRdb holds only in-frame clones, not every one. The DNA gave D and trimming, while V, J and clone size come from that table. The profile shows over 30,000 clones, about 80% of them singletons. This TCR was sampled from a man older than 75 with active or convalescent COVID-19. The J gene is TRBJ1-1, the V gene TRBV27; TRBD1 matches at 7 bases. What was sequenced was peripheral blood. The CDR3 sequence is CASSRQGVNTEAFF. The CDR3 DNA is TGTGCCAGCAGTAGACAGGGAGTAAACACTGAAGCTTTCTTT.